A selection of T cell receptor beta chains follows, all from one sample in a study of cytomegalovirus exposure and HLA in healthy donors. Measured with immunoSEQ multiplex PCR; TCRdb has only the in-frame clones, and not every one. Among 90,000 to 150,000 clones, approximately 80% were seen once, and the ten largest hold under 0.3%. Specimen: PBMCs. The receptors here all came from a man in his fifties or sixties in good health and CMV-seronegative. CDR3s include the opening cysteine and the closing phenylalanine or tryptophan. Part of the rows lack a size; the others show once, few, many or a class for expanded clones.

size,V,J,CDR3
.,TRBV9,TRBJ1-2,CASSVGQGDNYGYTF
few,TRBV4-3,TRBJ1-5,CASSQDTDQPQHF
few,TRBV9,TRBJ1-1,CASSVESGTEAFF
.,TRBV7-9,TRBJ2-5,CASRTEGVWETQYF
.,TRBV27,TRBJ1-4,CASRRWGEDEKLFF
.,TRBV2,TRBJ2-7,CASGSFFRDKSTEQYF
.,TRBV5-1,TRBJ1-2,CASSLGGPDSYGYTF
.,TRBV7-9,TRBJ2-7,CSSSLDRSGSRKYEQYF
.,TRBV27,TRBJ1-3,CASSLGEGNTIYF
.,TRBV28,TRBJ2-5,CASSTRRGGETQYF
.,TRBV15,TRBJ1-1,CATVRDNPNTEAFF
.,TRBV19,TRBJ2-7,CADLGGQRKKVSYEQYF
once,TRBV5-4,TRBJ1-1,CASSLAGAGTNTEAFF
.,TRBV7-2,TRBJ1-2,CASSLDGTEALYGYTF
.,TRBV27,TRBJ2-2,CASSPGLAGTGELFF
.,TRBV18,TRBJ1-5,CASSPSGQGSGPQHF
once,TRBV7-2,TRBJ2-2,CASSPTSGTNTGELFF
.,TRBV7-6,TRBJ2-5,CASSGLAGLETQYF
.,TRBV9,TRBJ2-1,CASSRSTSLGVDNERFF
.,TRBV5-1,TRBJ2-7,CASSVDPTSHSSYEQYF
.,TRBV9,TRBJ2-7,CASSVGASGGNVDEQYF
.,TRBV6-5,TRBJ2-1,CASSYASGVYEQFF
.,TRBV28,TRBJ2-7,CASSLQAYEQYF
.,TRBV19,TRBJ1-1,CASSMVSTMNTEAFF
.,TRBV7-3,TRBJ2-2,CASSLFPRTTGGTGELFF
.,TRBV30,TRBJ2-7,CAWTSGTYEQYF
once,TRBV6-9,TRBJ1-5,CASSLGDRGRNQPQHF
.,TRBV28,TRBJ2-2,CASSLTGTGELFF
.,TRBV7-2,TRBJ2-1,CASSLSVVGQFF
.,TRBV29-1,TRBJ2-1,CSARILDRAREQFF
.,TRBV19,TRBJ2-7,CASSIGGTGKTIYEQYF